One and the same sample provided the 28 T cell receptor beta chains below, sequenced in a study of blood T cell repertoires in COVID-19. Data came from immunoSEQ multiplex PCR; TCRdb stores just in-frame clones and leaves some out. The repertoire includes 380,000 or so clones, 89% of them detected once, and approximately 1.2% sits in the top ten. Sequencing was done on a sample of peripheral blood. These receptors originate from a middle-aged man with acute or convalescent COVID-19.

This clone was found a few times. J is TRBJ1-1 and V is TRBV29-1; 7 nucleotides line up with TRBD1. CDR3 length: 11 residues. Per the germline V gene, CDR1 is SQVTM and CDR2 is ANQGSEA. Unmatched junction bases numbered 9, after V lost 6 bases and J lost 11 bases. This CDR3 is CSVRDSRWAFF. The CDR3 coding sequence is TGCAGCGTCCGGGACAGCCGTTGGGCTTTCTTT. The full variable domain, its missing parts supplied by reference TRBV29-1 and TRBJ1-1, is SAVISQKPSRDICQRGTSLTIQCQVDSQVTMMFWYRQQPGQSLTLIATANQGSEATYESGFVIDKFPISRPNLTFSTLTVSNMSPEDSSIYLCSVRDSRWAFFGQGTRLTVV.

The chain joins TRBV5-6 to TRBJ1-2, with D perhaps matching TRBD1 (6 bases). Germline CDR1 reads SGHDT; CDR2 reads YYEEEE. With 4 bases removed from V and 3 bases from J, the gap between germline ends came to 13 bases. CDR3 size: 14 residues. The DNA of the CDR3 is TGTGCCAGCAGCAGGGACATCAGGGACTATGGCTACACCTTC. Protein product: CASSRDIRDYGYTF.

The CDR3 sequence: CASILSTGYNSPLHF. CDR3 DNA sequence: TGTGCCAGCATCCTTTCGACAGGATATAATTCACCCCTCCACTTT. V and J are TRBV28 and TRBJ1-6, with a weak D call TRBD1 (6 bases). V dropped 7 bases and J dropped 4 bases, with 14 bases sitting between them. Germline V gene data show CDR1 as MDHEN and CDR2 as SYDVKM. The CDR3 length is 15 residues.

The V and J genes are TRBV6-5 and TRBJ2-1; 11 nucleotides match TRBD2. This CDR3 region has 15 residues. The V gene's germline CDR1 is MNHEY and CDR2 SVGAGI. V lost 6 bases to trimming and J lost 2 bases; unmatched junction nucleotides: 3. CDR3 region: CASRRLAGTYNEQFF. The CDR3, as DNA: TGTGCCAGCAGAAGACTAGCGGGGACCTACAATGAGCAGTTCTTC.

In nucleotides, the CDR3 is TGTGCCAGCGCTATGGGGTGGGGGCGCGGCACAGATACGCAGTATTTT. It translates to CASAMGWGRGTDTQYF. The gene calls are TRBV19 and TRBJ2-3; a weak D match, TRBD1 (6 bases). V was pared by 9 bases and J by 1 base, with 20 bases between. CDR3 length: 16 residues. Germline V CDR1 and CDR2: LNHDA, SQIVND (reference sequence).

The table lists this clone with a count of one. The chain is built from TRBV27 and TRBJ2-3, with D maybe TRBD1 (5 bases). There are 13 residues in the CDR3. Deletions cut 3 bases from V and 5 bases from J, with 9 bases between. CDR1 and CDR2 from the germline V gene are MNHEY and SMNVEV (reference sequence). The CDR3 spells CASSFSREDTQYF. The CDR3 bases are TGTGCCAGCAGTTTTTCCAGGGAAGATACGCAGTATTTT.

CDR3 loop: CASRSNRAQETQYF. The CDR3 nucleotides are TGTGCCAGCAGATCAAACAGGGCCCAAGAGACCCAGTACTTC. This rearrangement joins TRBV28 to TRBJ2-5; D may be TRBD1 (6 bases). V dropped 6 bases and J dropped 1 base, with 12 bases sitting between them. Germline CDR1 is MDHEN and CDR2 is SYDVKM. This CDR3 has 14 amino acids.

V is TRBV5-1 and J is TRBJ2-2; 8 bases are a match to TRBD2. The V and J ends lost 0 bases and 6 bases, in that order; junction bases with no gene match: 10. The CDR3 loop spans 17 amino acids. Germline V lookup: CDR1 SGHRS, CDR2 YFSETQ. The CDR3 loop reads CASSLGFGRALAGELFF. DNA for the CDR3: TGCGCCAGCAGCTTGGGATTCGGGAGGGCCCTCGCCGGGGAGCTGTTTTTT.

V is TRBV7-9 and J is TRBJ2-3, with 14 bases identical to TRBD2. The J segment lost 0 bases and the V segment lost 3 bases, leaving 2 bases of the junction unmatched. Germline V gene lookup returns CDR1 SEHNR and CDR2 FQNEAQ (reference sequence). The CDR3 is made up of 17 amino acids. This CDR3 is CASSLTSGGASTDTQYF. Here the CDR3 DNA reads TGTGCCAGCAGCTTGACTAGCGGGGGGGCTAGCACAGATACGCAGTATTTT.

This chain connects TRBV27 to TRBJ2-3, with 11 bases lining up with TRBD2. The CDR3 has 17 residues. The ends lost 5 bases at V and 5 bases at J; junction bases unmatched: 12. CDR1 is MNHEY and CDR2 is SMNVEV in the germline V gene (reference sequence). For the CDR3, the DNA is TGTGCCAGCAGTGCCCGACCGGGACTAGCGGCAGGAGATACGCAGTATTTT. Translation gives CASSARPGLAAGDTQYF.

The rearrangement joins TRBV27 to TRBJ2-5, with D uncertain. The CDR3 sequence is 16 residues long. The germline V gene has CDR1 MNHEY and CDR2 SMNVEV (reference sequence). Trimming left V 0 bases short and J 4 bases short, with 15 bases between. CDR3 in amino acids: CASSLSYFGLRETQYF. As DNA, the CDR3 is TGTGCCAGCAGTTTATCGTACTTTGGTCTGCGAGAGACCCAGTACTTC.

A few counts support this clone. The chain uses TRBV6-5 and TRBJ1-4; 9 nucleotides line up with TRBD1. The trim removed 3 bases at V and 10 bases at J, leaving 6 bases unmatched. The germline V gene has CDR1 MNHEY and CDR2 SVGAGI. This CDR3 has 14 amino acids. The CDR3 nucleotides are TGTGCCAGCAGTTATGGGACAGGGTCTGGAAAACTGTTTTTT. This codes for CASSYGTGSGKLFF.

This sequence joins TRBV6-2 or TRBV6-3 and TRBJ1-1, with TRBD1 as a possible D gene (5 bases). Germline V lookup: CDR1 MNHEY, CDR2 SVGEGT. This CDR3 comprises 12 residues. Between the trimmed V and J ends, which lost 6 bases and 3 bases, there was a span of 8 bases. The CDR3 nucleotides are TGTGCCAGCAGCTTAGGGGACACTGAAGCTTTCTTT. This gives the protein CASSLGDTEAFF.

This chain links TRBV2 with TRBJ1-3, with a weak D call TRBD1 (6 bases). The CDR3 runs 15 residues. The germline V gene encodes CDR1 SNHLY and CDR2 FYNNEI. Trimming took 6 bases from V and 2 from J, leaving 14 bases between them. CDR3 in amino acids: CASSEMTGPGNTIYF. CDR3 DNA: TGTGCCAGCAGCGAGATGACAGGTCCTGGAAACACCATATATTTT.

This clone was observed a single time. CDR3 residues: CASSILSGANVLTF. For the CDR3, the DNA is TGTGCCAGTAGTATCCTCTCTGGGGCCAACGTCCTGACTTTC. This chain uses TRBV19 with TRBJ2-6; D is unresolved. This CDR3 is 14 amino acids long. The V end lost 3 bases, the J end lost 0 bases, and 3 bases lay between the germline ends. Germline loops: CDR1 LNHDA, CDR2 SQIVND (reference sequence).

This clone was found a few times. The chain employs TRBV19 and TRBJ1-2; D remains ambiguous. Per germline, CDR1 LNHDA and CDR2 SQIVND (reference sequence). The V end was cut by 5 bases, the J end by 8 bases, with 12 bases between. The CDR3 is 12 amino acids. The CDR3 loop is CASSYREGGYTF. CDR3 DNA sequence: TGTGCCAGTAGTTACCGGGAGGGCGGCTACACCTTC.

The rearrangement uses TRBV27 and TRBJ2-3, with unresolved D. The germline V gene has CDR1 MNHEY and CDR2 SMNVEV (reference sequence). There are 14 residues in the CDR3. Trimming shortened V by 4 bases and J by 1 base, and 9 bases separated the two germline ends. CDR3 coding DNA: TGTGCCAGCAGTTCCCTGGCCGGCACAGATACGCAGTATTTT. Protein: CASSSLAGTDTQYF.

The count of this clone is one. The chain is built from TRBV7-6 and TRBJ2-3, with D hard to call. Germline V CDR1 and CDR2: SGHVS, FNYEAQ. The CDR3 contains 13 residues. The V end was cut by 5 bases, the J end by 2 bases, with 8 bases between. CDR3 DNA: TGTGCCAGCAGCGCACAAGACACAGATACGCAGTATTTT. Translating it yields CASSAQDTDTQYF.

This rearrangement joins TRBV30 to TRBJ1-4, with D uncertain. V was clipped by 0 bases and J by 8 bases, with 10 bases between them. Germline assignment: CDR1 GTSNPN and CDR2 SVGIG (reference sequence). The CDR3 sequence is 13 residues long. The CDR3 loop is CAWSVTEGEKLFF. CDR3 bases: TGTGCCTGGAGTGTAACAGAAGGAGAAAAACTGTTTTTT.

This chain connects TRBV7-3 to TRBJ2-7; D is uncertain. From germline, CDR1 is SGHTA and CDR2 FQGTGA. The CDR3 consists of 15 residues. The V and J ends lost 1 base and 2 bases respectively, with 12 bases between them. The CDR3 region is CASSLSPGDPYEQYF. CDR3 sequence (DNA): TGTGCCAGCAGCTTAAGCCCAGGTGACCCCTACGAGCAGTACTTC.

The chain recombines TRBV13 with TRBJ1-5; 7 nucleotides align to TRBD1. The V and J ends lost 5 bases and 3 bases, in that order; junction bases with no gene match: 4. This CDR3 region has 14 residues. Germline V gene data show CDR1 as PRHDT and CDR2 as FYEKMQ (reference sequence). CDR3 sequence reads: CASSRQGSNQPQHF. As DNA, the CDR3 is TGTGCCAGCAGCCGACAGGGTTCCAATCAGCCCCAGCATTTT.

The count of this clone is one. CDR3 coding DNA: TGTGCCAGCAGCGCCACAGGGGGCGCGGACACTGAAGCTTTCTTT. Encoded protein: CASSATGGADTEAFF. This sequence joins TRBV7-9 and TRBJ1-1; TRBD1 matches at 9 bases. This CDR3 comprises 15 residues. The germline gives CDR1 SEHNR, CDR2 FQNEAQ (reference sequence). With V trimmed by 5 bases and J by 3 bases, 7 bases remained unmatched.

The chain is built from TRBV12-3 or TRBV12-4 and TRBJ1-1, with D perhaps matching TRBD1 (6 bases). The CDR3 runs to 13 residues. V was cut by 2 bases and J by 8 bases, with 12 bases left in between. The CDR3 sequence: CASSLLGAGEAFF. The CDR3 nucleotides are TGTGCCAGCAGTTTATTGGGGGCCGGAGAAGCTTTCTTT.

CDR3: CASSLEAGYNEQFF. DNA of the CDR3: TGTGCCAGCAGTTTGGAAGCGGGGTACAATGAGCAGTTCTTC. The V gene is TRBV7-3, the J gene TRBJ2-1, with TRBD2 matching over 7 bases. The length of the CDR3 is 14 residues. With V trimmed by 6 bases and J by 4 bases, 6 bases remained unmatched. Germline V gives CDR1 SGHTA, CDR2 FQGTGA.

This clone was observed once. The chain has TRBV5-4 and TRBJ1-4; 12 bases agree with TRBD1. The junction had 8 bases not matched to a gene; V was cut back by 3 bases and J by 5 bases. Germline V gene lookup returns CDR1 SGHNT and CDR2 YYREEE (reference sequence). The length of the CDR3 is 17 residues. The CDR3 coding sequence is TGTGCCAGCAGCTGGGGACAGGGGGCTGGCCCCAATGAAAAACTGTTTTTT. Its translation is CASSWGQGAGPNEKLFF.

The gene calls are TRBV7-2 and TRBJ2-7; 14 bases map to TRBD2. The germline V gene has CDR1 SGHTA and CDR2 FQGNSA. This CDR3 region has 15 residues. The V and J ends lost 5 bases and 6 bases, in that order; junction bases with no gene match: 6. The CDR3 protein is CASSLRLAGGSEQYF. The CDR3 bases are TGTGCCAGCAGCCTGAGACTAGCGGGGGGGAGCGAGCAGTACTTC.

The chain has TRBV20-1 and TRBJ2-3; D might be TRBD2 (5 bases). This CDR3 spans 14 amino acids. The V end was cut by 3 bases, the J end by 0 bases, with 10 bases between. Germline V CDR1 and CDR2: DFQATT, SNEGSKA (reference sequence). The CDR3 DNA reads TGCAGTGCTAGTCAGCGGAGTAGCACAGATACGCAGTATTTT. Its protein is CSASQRSSTDTQYF.

The rearrangement links TRBV6-5 to TRBJ1-2; 9 bases agree with TRBD1. In germline, CDR1 is MNHEY, CDR2 SVGAGI. Losses at the gene ends were 5 bases for V and 3 bases for J; bases not matched to a gene: 1. The CDR3 consists of 13 residues. CDR3 in amino acids: CASSRDRDYGYTF. DNA for the CDR3: TGTGCCAGCAGTAGGGACAGGGACTATGGCTACACCTTC.